One and the same sample provided the 30 T cell receptor beta chains below, sequenced in a study of PD-L1 blockade in urothelial cancer. TCRdb's table, derived via immunoSEQ multiplex PCR, lists solely in-frame clones and lacks some. The sample records some 27,000 clones, approximately 79% being singletons. The specimen was PBMCs, collected around atezolizumab (anti-PD-L1) treatment. All receptors derive from a man aged 50 or older with urothelial cancer.

The gene calls are TRBV5-1 and TRBJ2-1; TRBD2 is a possible D gene (8 bases). The CDR3 has 15 residues. Germline V CDR1 and CDR2: SGHRS, YFSETQ. V lost 7 bases to trimming and J lost 5 bases, with 19 bases between them. CDR3 DNA: TGCGCCAGCTACACTCCGGGAGGGGGCAACAATGAGCAGTTCTTC. Translated, it gives CASYTPGGGNNEQFF.

This clone was detected a few times. This chain links TRBV7-9 with TRBJ1-2; 9 positions match TRBD1. Losses at the gene ends were 10 bases for V and 6 bases for J; bases not matched to a gene: 9. This CDR3 region has 13 residues. The germline CDR1 and CDR2 sequences are SEHNR and FQNEAQ (reference sequence). CDR3 protein: CANQQGAGDGYTF. CDR3 nucleotide sequence: TGTGCCAACCAACAGGGGGCAGGCGATGGCTACACCTTC.

The chain is built from TRBV25-1 and TRBJ2-1; tentative D call: TRBD2 (6 bases). Germline loops: CDR1 MGHDK, CDR2 SYGVNS. There are 15 residues in the CDR3. Trimming pared 1 base from V and 2 bases from J, leaving 9 bases between. CDR3 sequence reads: CASSESGGPYNEQFF. The CDR3 DNA reads as TGTGCCAGCAGTGAATCTGGAGGGCCCTACAATGAGCAGTTCTTC.

The sample holds a few counts of this clone. The V and J genes are TRBV5-8 and TRBJ1-2; D possibly corresponds to TRBD1 (5 bases). Trimming left V 1 base short and J 4 bases short, with 17 bases between. The CDR3 runs to 16 residues. Germline assignment: CDR1 SGHTS and CDR2 YDEGEE. The CDR3 region is CASSLPRAYGGYGYTF. The CDR3 DNA reads TGTGCCAGCAGCTTGCCTCGGGCCTACGGGGGCTATGGCTACACCTTC.

This sequence joins TRBV18 and TRBJ2-1; 7 bases align to TRBD2. Germline V lookup: CDR1 KGHSH, CDR2 LQKENI. Trimming at V came to 8 bases and at J to 2 bases, leaving 9 bases not matched to a gene. This CDR3 has 15 amino acids. The CDR3 DNA sequence: TGTGCCAGCACACGAGGGCGGGAGCCCTACAATGAGCAGTTCTTC. The encoded protein is CASTRGREPYNEQFF.

The chain is built from TRBV18 and TRBJ1-4, with no clear D. Looked up from germline, CDR1 is KGHSH and CDR2 is LQKENI. Trimming shortened V by 3 bases and J by 1 base, and 6 bases separated the two germline ends. The CDR3 extends over 14 amino acids. CDR3 residues: CASSPDITNEKLFF. The CDR3 bases are TGTGCCAGCTCACCCGACATAACTAATGAAAAACTGTTTTTT.

The CDR3 DNA reads TGTGCCACCAGCAGAGACGGAACCGGGTTGAGCACCGGGGAGCTGTTTTTT. Protein sequence: CATSRDGTGLSTGELFF. The chain recombines TRBV15 with TRBJ2-2; unclear D gene. The CDR3 length is 17 residues. CDR1 is LNHNV, CDR2 YYDKDF, per germline (reference sequence). Trimming left V 0 bases short and J 4 bases short, with 15 bases between. Full variable domain (outside the CDR3, taken from reference TRBV15 and TRBJ2-2): DAMVIQNPRYQVTQFGKPVTLSCSQTLNHNVMYWYQQKSSQAPKLLFHYYDKDFNNEADTPDNFQSRRPNTSFCFLDIRSPGLGDTAMYLCATSRDGTGLSTGELFFGEGSRLTVL.

J is TRBJ2-2 and V is TRBV7-2; D is ambiguous. The CDR3 length is 16 residues. Per germline, CDR1 SGHTA and CDR2 FQGNSA. V shed 6 bases and J shed 0 bases, with 14 bases lying between them. The CDR3 bases are TGTGCCAGCAGACCCCTGTCGCGGACGAACACCGGGGAGCTGTTTTTT. Translating gives CASRPLSRTNTGELFF.

V and J are TRBV27 and TRBJ1-1; D is unclear. Germline CDR1 and CDR2: MNHEY and SMNVEV (reference sequence). There are 13 residues in the CDR3. V shed 9 bases and J shed 6 bases, with 17 bases lying between them. The CDR3 region is CASRPSRVAEAFF. The CDR3 DNA is TGTGCCAGTCGGCCTAGCCGTGTGGCTGAAGCTTTCTTT.

The chain carries TRBV9 and TRBJ2-2; 15 bases align to TRBD2. The trim removed 4 bases at V and 3 bases at J, leaving 1 base unmatched. Germline values: CDR1 SGDLS, CDR2 YYNGEE. The length of the CDR3 is 16 residues. The CDR3 DNA is TGTGCCAGCAGCCGGACTAGCGGGAGGGACACCGGGGAGCTGTTTTTT. Translation gives CASSRTSGRDTGELFF.

The J gene is TRBJ1-1, the V gene TRBV5-1; a possible D gene is TRBD1 (6 bases). Trimming took off 4 bases at V and 0 bases at J, with 22 bases between the two ends. Germline-derived CDR1 and CDR2 are SGHRS and YFSETQ. The CDR3 is 18 residues long. The CDR3 sequence is CASSPRGRGAGMNTEAFF. The CDR3 DNA is TGCGCCAGCAGCCCTCGGGGGCGGGGGGCCGGGATGAACACTGAAGCTTTCTTT.

This clone is a singleton in its sample. The V and J genes are TRBV2 and TRBJ2-1; 9 nucleotides agree with TRBD2. With V trimmed by 6 bases and J by 8 bases, 5 bases remained unmatched. CDR3 length equals 13 residues. Germline values: CDR1 SNHLY, CDR2 FYNNEI. This CDR3 is CASSFSGSDEQFF. The CDR3 bases are TGTGCCAGCAGCTTTAGCGGGAGTGATGAGCAGTTCTTC. Looking up the rest from reference TRBV2 and TRBJ2-1 gives the full variable domain: EPEVTQTPSHQVTQMGQEVILRCVPISNHLYFYWYRQILGQKVEFLVSFYNNEISEKSEIFDDQFSVERPDGSNFTLKIRSTKLEDSAMYFCASSFSGSDEQFFGPGTRLTVL.

The rearrangement links TRBV11-2 to TRBJ1-2, with 10 bases that match TRBD1. CDR3 size: 16 residues. Looked up from germline, CDR1 is SGHAT and CDR2 is FQNNGV. V gave up 4 bases and J gave up 5 bases; unmatched junction bases: 10. The CDR3 region is CASSSYRDRGGYGYTF. The CDR3 nucleotides are TGTGCCAGCAGCTCGTACCGGGACAGGGGTGGGTATGGCTACACCTTC. Supplemented by reference TRBV11-2 and TRBJ1-2, the full variable domain reads EAGVAQSPRYKIIEKRQSVAFWCNPISGHATLYWYQQILGQGPKLLIQFQNNGVVDDSQLPKDRFSAERLKGVDSTLKIQPAKLEDSAVYLCASSSYRDRGGYGYTFGSGTRLTVV.

This chain joins TRBV6-6 and TRBJ1-2, with D maybe TRBD1 (5 bases). Germline lookup yields CDR1 MNHNY and CDR2 SVGAGI (reference sequence). The CDR3 sequence is 14 residues long. With 6 bases removed from V and 4 bases from J, the gap between germline ends came to 15 bases. CDR3 residues: CASSPRTGLYGYTF. The CDR3 coding sequence is TGTGCCAGCAGCCCACGTACAGGCCTCTATGGCTACACCTTC.

The chain joins TRBV15 to TRBJ1-5; D is possibly TRBD1 (5 bases). Germline CDR1 LNHNV, CDR2 YYDKDF (reference sequence). The CDR3 is 15 residues long. V was clipped by 3 bases and J by 0 bases, with 9 bases between them. The CDR3, as DNA: TGTGCCACCAGCAGCCAGGGCCGTAGCAATCAGCCCCAGCATTTT. It yields the protein CATSSQGRSNQPQHF.

The chain carries TRBV5-1 and TRBJ2-3; weak D call: TRBD2 (6 bases). Germline V gives CDR1 SGHRS, CDR2 YFSETQ. The CDR3 totals 15 residues. V lost 3 bases and J lost 1, with 12 bases in between. CDR3: CASSSAGWGTDTQYF. The CDR3 bases are TGCGCCAGCAGCTCAGCGGGCTGGGGCACAGATACGCAGTATTTT.

V gene TRBV19 combines with J gene TRBJ2-1; TRBD2 matches 11 bases. The CDR3 has 15 amino acids. V lost 3 bases and J lost 4; bases outside the gene matches: 2. CDR1 is LNHDA, CDR2 SQIVND, per germline (reference sequence). The CDR3, as DNA: TGTGCCAGTAGTATTGGACTAGCGGGTTACAATGAGCAGTTCTTC. Protein: CASSIGLAGYNEQFF.

The chain employs TRBV25-1 and TRBJ1-2; weak D call: TRBD1 (6 bases). The CDR3 length is 15 residues. V dropped 3 bases and J dropped 8 bases, with 19 bases sitting between them. In germline, CDR1 is MGHDK, CDR2 SYGVNS. CDR3: CASSDLQGPQRGYTF. The CDR3 nucleotides read TGTGCCAGCAGTGATTTACAGGGCCCTCAGCGGGGCTACACCTTC.

The table lists this clone with a few counts. The rearrangement links TRBV7-2 to TRBJ1-2; 7 bases agree with TRBD1. This CDR3 is built from 14 residues. V gave up 5 bases and J gave up 4 bases; unmatched junction bases: 7. The germline V gene has CDR1 SGHTA and CDR2 FQGNSA. In DNA, the CDR3 is TGTGCCAGCAGCCCCACAGGGGCAGGCTATGGCTACACCTTC. Protein: CASSPTGAGYGYTF.

V is TRBV5-1 and J is TRBJ2-3; 15 bases line up with TRBD2. The length of the CDR3 is 16 residues. The trim removed 6 bases at V and 4 bases at J, leaving 6 bases unmatched. The V gene's germline CDR1 is SGHRS and CDR2 YFSETQ. CDR3 loop: CASNGLAGGTADTQYF. The CDR3 region has the DNA TGCGCCAGCAATGGACTAGCGGGAGGGACCGCAGATACGCAGTATTTT.

In regard to this clone: Here the CDR3 omits its conserved ending phenylalanine or tryptophan, so a read error is the likely source. The V call is TRBV25-1, the J call TRBJ1-2; D gene ambiguous. Trimming shortened V by 7 bases and J by 6 bases, and 12 bases separated the two germline ends. The CDR3 has 12 amino acids. Germline-derived CDR1 and CDR2 are MGHDK and SYGVNS. Written as DNA, the CDR3 is TGTGCCAGCAAGGTTGGGAGGGATGGCTACACCCTC. This sequence encodes CASKVGRDGYTL.

The J gene is TRBJ1-2, the V gene TRBV29-1; D remains ambiguous. CDR1 and CDR2 from the germline V gene are SQVTM and ANQGSEA. Trimming shortened V by 2 bases and J by 4 bases, and 8 bases separated the two germline ends. The CDR3 covers 12 residues. CDR3 sequence: CSVERQVYGYTF. The CDR3, as DNA: TGCAGCGTTGAACGGCAGGTCTATGGCTACACCTTC.

This sequence joins TRBV11-2 and TRBJ2-1, with 9 positions matching TRBD2. Germline V gene sequence: CDR1 SGHAT, CDR2 FQNNGV. The CDR3 extends over 16 amino acids. V dropped 2 bases and J dropped 6; count of bases not matched to a gene: 8. CDR3 DNA: TGTGCCAGCAGCTTAAGTGTAGCGGGAGTGCCCAATGAGCAGTTCTTC. It yields the protein CASSLSVAGVPNEQFF.

This clone was counted only a few times. This chain uses TRBV11-2 with TRBJ1-1, with TRBD1 matching over 11 bases. Germline loops: CDR1 SGHAT, CDR2 FQNNGV. V lost 5 bases and J lost 4; bases outside the gene matches: 6. This CDR3 spans 15 amino acids. Written as DNA, the CDR3 is TGTGCCAGCAGCCCCGGACAGGGGGCGGGCACTGAAGCTTTCTTT. Encoded protein: CASSPGQGAGTEAFF.

This sequence joins TRBV6-1 and TRBJ2-7; a possible D gene is TRBD2 (6 bases). Trimming removed 10 bases from V and 8 bases from J, with 21 bases in between. Germline CDR1 is MNHNS and CDR2 is SASEGT. This CDR3 has 13 amino acids. In nucleotides, the CDR3 is TGTGCCACTGGGGAGGACCTCATTTCCCAGCAGTACTTC. Protein sequence: CATGEDLISQQYF.

This clone was counted between two and nine times. The chain employs TRBV6-6 and TRBJ1-6, with D tentatively TRBD1 (6 bases). The CDR3 is 12 residues long. The V gene's germline CDR1 is MNHNY and CDR2 SVGAGI (reference sequence). With 6 bases removed from V and 6 bases from J, the gap between germline ends came to 6 bases. The chain's CDR3 is CASRDSNSPLHF. The CDR3 region has the DNA TGTGCCAGCAGGGACAGTAATTCACCCCTCCACTTT.

This chain's CDR3 is CASTTDSSTNEKLFF. For the CDR3, the DNA is TGTGCCAGCACCACGGACAGCTCAACTAATGAAAAACTGTTTTTT. J is TRBJ1-4 and V is TRBV11-2; D may be TRBD1 (6 bases). CDR3 size: 15 residues. The ends were cut back, 7 bases at V and 0 bases at J, with 12 bases in the middle. Germline loops: CDR1 SGHAT, CDR2 FQNNGV.

CDR3 bases: TGTGCCTGGAGTGTAAAGGGGGGGGAGTGGTACAATGAGCAGTTCTTC. As protein: CAWSVKGGEWYNEQFF. This chain links TRBV30 with TRBJ2-1, with D maybe TRBD2 (7 bases). V dropped 0 bases and J dropped 4 bases, with 16 bases sitting between them. This CDR3 is 16 amino acids long. Germline V gene data show CDR1 as GTSNPN and CDR2 as SVGIG (reference sequence).

This clone was counted a single time. The chain combines TRBV18 with TRBJ2-3; D unclear. CDR3 size: 16 residues. The V end was cut by 2 bases, the J end by 2 bases, with 14 bases between. Germline V gene sequence: CDR1 KGHSH, CDR2 LQKENI. The CDR3 DNA reads TGTGCCAGCTCACCATTGTTTAGAGAATTCACAGATACGCAGTATTTT. Its protein product is CASSPLFREFTDTQYF.

A remark on this clone: Other DNA sequences in this specimen translate into the identical CDR3. The J gene is TRBJ2-7, the V gene TRBV2; D may be TRBD1 (6 bases). The CDR3 is 12 residues long. Germline CDR1 SNHLY, CDR2 FYNNEI. In DNA form, the CDR3 reads TGTGCCAGCATCAGGGGCCCCTACGAGCAGTATGTC. Protein: CASIRGPYEQYV.